The subject of this entry is one T cell receptor (beta chain). The antigen is not known. The data stem from a study of T cell responses to AZD1222 COVID-19 vaccine. The CDR3 is made up of 16 amino acids. Germline V gene sequence: CDR1 MNHEY, CDR2 SMNVEV (reference sequence). V was pared by 6 bases and J by 0 bases, with 16 bases between. Study-level findings and limits: Regions left unmutated in variants are reportedly the target of nearly half of spike-specific TCRs. Spike-specific TCR breadth and depth were elevated following two AZD1222 doses. Seropositive status at baseline applied to only six AZD1222 recipients.

Only in-frame clones appear in the TCRdb table, and some are missing; sequencing was by immunoSEQ multiplex PCR. This table holds roughly 34,000 clones, around 90% found once. This rearrangement joins TRBV27 to TRBJ2-3; D is perhaps TRBD1 or TRBD2 (5 bases each). Sequenced here: peripheral blood, sampled on day 0 of AZD1222 vaccination. The origin of this receptor is an adult in good health. This CDR3 is CASSPHPGRSTDTQYF. In DNA, the CDR3 is TGTGCCAGCAGCCCGCACCCGGGACGTAGCACAGATACGCAGTATTTT.